A selection of T cell receptor beta chains follows, all from one sample in a study of response to subunit inactivated influenza vaccine. TCRdb reprocessed the RT-PCR reads with MiXCR, giving one entry per CDR3 protein. The sample carries under 950,000 distinct CDR3 sequences, approximately 21% recorded once. Material: PBMCs from blood, obtained about 5 days after vaccination. All receptors come from a man over 45 who received an inactivated influenza vaccine. Both conserved end residues are part of each CDR3. D genes are given only for firm matches. Clone size, where shown, is once, few, many, or a class for clones that have expanded.

abundance: few; d_gene: -; j_gene: TRBJ2-2; v_gene: TRBV2; CDR3nt: TGTGCCAGCACGCCGGGGGCGCGCACCGGGGAGCTGTTTTTT; CDR3aa: CASTPGARTGELFF
abundance: -; d_gene: -; j_gene: TRBJ2-5; v_gene: TRBV28; CDR3nt: TGTGCCAGCAGTTTAACAGAGGCCCAGTACTTC; CDR3aa: CASSLTEAQYF
abundance: many; d_gene: -; j_gene: TRBJ1-1; v_gene: TRBV5-1; CDR3nt: TGCGCCAGCAGCTTGGAAGGACGGGGTACTGAAGCTTTCTTT; CDR3aa: CASSLEGRGTEAFF
abundance: few; d_gene: -; j_gene: TRBJ2-1; v_gene: TRBV28; CDR3nt: TGTGCCAGCAGTTTAGTCAGGGCCCCCTACAATGAGCAGTTCTTC; CDR3aa: CASSLVRAPYNEQFF
abundance: -; d_gene: -; j_gene: TRBJ2-7; v_gene: TRBV4-3; CDR3nt: TGCGCCAGCAGCCAAGATCCGCAGATTACAGCAACCTACGAGCAGTACTTC; CDR3aa: CASSQDPQITATYEQYF
abundance: -; d_gene: -; j_gene: TRBJ1-2; v_gene: TRBV29-1; CDR3nt: TGCAGCGTTGCGGGGACACCTAACTATGGCTACACCTTC; CDR3aa: CSVAGTPNYGYTF
abundance: few; d_gene: TRBD1; j_gene: TRBJ2-5; v_gene: TRBV5-1; CDR3nt: TGCGCCAGCAGTTCTGGGACAGGGGGTAAAGAGACCCAGTACTTC; CDR3aa: CASSSGTGGKETQYF
abundance: many; d_gene: -; j_gene: TRBJ1-5; v_gene: TRBV4-1; CDR3nt: TGCGCCAGCAGCCAGAGGACACAATCGAATCAGCCCCAGCATTTT; CDR3aa: CASSQRTQSNQPQHF
abundance: -; d_gene: TRBD1; j_gene: TRBJ2-3; v_gene: TRBV6-4; CDR3nt: TGTGCCAGCAGTGACTCGACAGGGAGCACAGATACGCAGTATTTT; CDR3aa: CASSDSTGSTDTQYF
abundance: -; d_gene: -; j_gene: TRBJ2-3; v_gene: TRBV12-3/TRBV12-4; CDR3nt: TGTGCCAGCAGTTTAGATGAACTCTCTACTAGCACAGATACGCAGTATTTT; CDR3aa: CASSLDELSTSTDTQYF
abundance: few; d_gene: TRBD2; j_gene: TRBJ2-1; v_gene: TRBV5-1; CDR3nt: TGCGCCAGCAGCTTGCAGGGACTAGCGGGGGGCTCTAGAAATGAGCAGTTCTTC; CDR3aa: CASSLQGLAGGSRNEQFF
abundance: -; d_gene: -; j_gene: TRBJ2-5; v_gene: TRBV28; CDR3nt: TGTGCCAGCAGGCATGGCGGGGCGCGGGAGACCCAGTACTTC; CDR3aa: CASRHGGARETQYF
abundance: -; d_gene: -; j_gene: TRBJ2-7; v_gene: TRBV20-1; CDR3nt: TGCAGTGCTAGAGATGAGGCCAGGATCTACGAGCAGTACTTC; CDR3aa: CSARDEARIYEQYF
abundance: -; d_gene: -; j_gene: TRBJ2-4; v_gene: TRBV6-5; CDR3nt: TGTGCCAGCAGTTACGCCGGGCCAGCCAAAAACATTCAGTACTTC; CDR3aa: CASSYAGPAKNIQYF
abundance: -; d_gene: -; j_gene: TRBJ1-4; v_gene: TRBV6-1; CDR3nt: TGTGCCAGCAGTGGTCTACAGGGCCTGGGTGAAAAACTGTTTTTT; CDR3aa: CASSGLQGLGEKLFF
abundance: -; d_gene: -; j_gene: TRBJ2-3; v_gene: TRBV4-3; CDR3nt: TGCGCCAGCAGCCCTCACAGGGCCCTACGCACAGATACGCAGTATTTT; CDR3aa: CASSPHRALRTDTQYF
abundance: -; d_gene: -; j_gene: TRBJ2-7; v_gene: TRBV27; CDR3nt: TGTGCCAGCAGCTTTGGGGTGAGGTACGAGCAGTACTTC; CDR3aa: CASSFGVRYEQYF
abundance: many; d_gene: -; j_gene: TRBJ1-1; v_gene: TRBV30; CDR3nt: TGTGCCTGGAGGTATTATCGGGGGCGCACTGAAGCTTTCTTT; CDR3aa: CAWRYYRGRTEAFF
abundance: -; d_gene: -; j_gene: TRBJ2-7; v_gene: TRBV3-1; CDR3nt: TGTGCCAGCAGCCAAGTATCGGGAGCCTACGAGCAGTACTTC; CDR3aa: CASSQVSGAYEQYF
abundance: -; d_gene: TRBD1; j_gene: TRBJ1-1; v_gene: TRBV7-8; CDR3nt: TGTGCCAGCAGCTACAGGGACAGATACACTGAAGCTTTCTTT; CDR3aa: CASSYRDRYTEAFF
abundance: -; d_gene: TRBD2; j_gene: TRBJ2-1; v_gene: TRBV10-3; CDR3nt: TGTGCCATCAGTGTATCAGAGGCGGGAGGTGAGCAGTTCTTC; CDR3aa: CAISVSEAGGEQFF
abundance: -; d_gene: -; j_gene: TRBJ1-2; v_gene: TRBV24-1; CDR3nt: TGTGCCACCAGTGTCAGCTGGGACTATGGCTACACCTTC; CDR3aa: CATSVSWDYGYTF
abundance: few; d_gene: -; j_gene: TRBJ2-1; v_gene: TRBV5-5; CDR3nt: TGTGCCAGCAGCCTAGGGGTAGACAGTTACAATGAGCAGTTCTTC; CDR3aa: CASSLGVDSYNEQFF
abundance: few; d_gene: TRBD2; j_gene: TRBJ2-3; v_gene: TRBV4-3; CDR3nt: TGCGCCAGCAGCCAACCGGGACTAGCGGGACCAGATACGCAGTATTTT; CDR3aa: CASSQPGLAGPDTQYF
abundance: once; d_gene: TRBD1; j_gene: TRBJ2-1; v_gene: TRBV30; CDR3nt: TGTGCCTGGAGTGGGGGGACAGGGTTAAATGAGCAGTTCTTC; CDR3aa: CAWSGGTGLNEQFF
abundance: many; d_gene: TRBD2; j_gene: TRBJ2-7; v_gene: TRBV5-1; CDR3nt: TGTGCCAGCAGCTTAGGGACTAGCGGATCCTACGAGCAGTACTTC; CDR3aa: CASSLGTSGSYEQYF
abundance: -; d_gene: TRBD1; j_gene: TRBJ2-7; v_gene: TRBV7-6; CDR3nt: TGTGCCAGCAGCTCAGGGACAGGGTATCTCCACGAGCAGTACTTC; CDR3aa: CASSSGTGYLHEQYF
abundance: -; d_gene: -; j_gene: TRBJ1-2; v_gene: TRBV4-1; CDR3nt: TGCGCCAGCAGCCTTTCCTCAGGGGTCTCCTATGGCTACACCTTC; CDR3aa: CASSLSSGVSYGYTF
abundance: few; d_gene: -; j_gene: TRBJ2-7; v_gene: TRBV15; CDR3nt: TGTGCCACCAGCAGAGACCTGAAACTCTCCTACGAGCAGTACTTC; CDR3aa: CATSRDLKLSYEQYF